The T cell receptor beta chain described here comes from a study of cytomegalovirus exposure and HLA in healthy donors (dated by TCRdb to 2017 to 2019). Study-wide context: In an earlier analysis of some 550 of the donors, around 300 Gb of sequence data and some 120 million unique TCR beta sequences from some 170 million T cells were reported. Every repertoire in the discovery cohort had been generated on one and the same sequencing platform. An early release that covered about 600 HLA-typed donors contained approximately 300 gigabases of sequencing data and tens of millions of unique TCR sequences. Among almost 400 genotyped donors of the cohort, an average of approximately 240,000 unique TCR beta nucleotide sequences were sequenced per donor, roughly 20% of them non-productive. Besides the first cohort of more than 650 subjects, a separate validation cohort made up of 120 different subjects was used. The number of typed donors differed by locus: about 620-640 for A, B, C, DRB1 and DQB1; 500 to 550 for DQA1; 606 for DPA1; and approximately 450 for DPB1. Both class I and class II loci were covered by HLA typing, at four-digit resolution. Donor age, sex, ethnicity and CMV serostatus were compiled together with the repertoire data. Rather than drawing on any new phenotypic data, the later analysis identified candidate immune exposures from TCR beta sequences and the way those sequences occurred across donors. A later genetic analysis took genome-wide SNP genotypes for about 55% of the 666 donors and used that subset as a discovery cohort. Of the roughly 390 genotyped donors, 65% to 90% fell in the genetic ancestry cluster associated with self-reported Caucasian donors. To study patterns of TCR occurrence, a later analysis re-analyzed previously published TCR beta repertoires from 650 to 750 donors and added high-resolution HLA genotyping. The study aimed to test whether signatures of past pathogen exposure could be identified by cataloging public T cell receptors. The study profiled the T cell repertoires of hundreds of subjects by immunosequencing and related them to cytomegalovirus serostatus. High-throughput TCR immunosequencing, statistical association of individual TCRs with disease status, and machine learning were combined to predict cytomegalovirus infection status. About five DR-DQ haplotypes were handled as single units for association and clustering, since linkage in the cohort was strong. To decide whether each TCR beta V gene segment behaved as functional or pseudogenic, an earlier analysis of some 600 of the donors relied on high-throughput TCR beta sequencing.

The cohort consisted of 600 to 700 healthy bone marrow donors. All cohort members were sampled while nominally healthy, although unrecorded immune exposures were likely present. The donor was CMV seropositive and was included in the group of 250 to 350 seropositive cohort members. A peripheral blood sample was collected from each donor, and TCR beta sequencing was performed on peripheral blood mononuclear cells. The Qiagen DNeasy Blood Extraction Kit was used to extract genomic DNA from the blood cell samples. Trimming removed 1 base from V and 1 base from J, leaving 8 bases between the germline ends. Via the germline V gene, CDR1 is SGHRS and CDR2 YFSETQ. Counted from cysteine to phenylalanine, this CDR3 has 14 amino acids. The CDR3 DNA has 42 bases and is translated from base 1. With respect to this clone: No antigen is known for it. Per-base quality was not reported, and no clone a single base away is much larger than it.

Receptors were amplified or captured by the immunoSEQ multiplex PCR assay. For the multiplex PCR, a mixture combining 60 forward primers for TCR Vbeta segments and 13 reverse primers for TCR Jbeta segments was used. A multiplex PCR assay on genomic DNA amplified the CDR3 region of rearranged TCR beta genes. The Illumina HiSeq System was used to sequence the amplified TCR beta libraries as 87-base-pair reads. As for how the authors treated the data: A later analysis counted approximately 74 million unique TCR beta chains across the 666 repertoires, and 9.5 million to 11 million of these chains were shared by at least two donors. Raw reads were error-corrected and collapsed into unique sequences with a nearest-neighbor algorithm that merged closely related sequences to remove PCR and sequencing errors. Alignment of CDR3 sequences to IMGT reference sequences was used to assign V, D and J gene segments. For a sequence to be retained, a match of at least six nucleotides to both a V gene segment and a J gene segment was required. A rearrangement counted as productive if the CDR3 had no stop codons and remained in frame with V and J, and every other rearrangement counted as non-productive. Following IMGT convention, CDR3 was defined as the stretch from the second conserved V-encoded cysteine up to the conserved J-encoded phenylalanine. The earlier analysis of about 570 of the donors excluded any sequence lacking an unambiguous match to a single V gene segment. An earlier analysis of 587 of the donors called V segments functional above 56.7% productive rearrangements and segregating when the between-donor standard deviation exceeded 5%. A statistical classification framework was developed to diagnose cytomegalovirus status using the catalog of TCR beta chain sequences. In a later analysis, TCR nucleotide sequences were compared against IMGT/GENE-DB human TR gene sequences so that V and J genes could be assigned. Using the TCRdist pipeline, a later analysis assigned CDR3 sequences along with most-parsimonious VDJ recombination scenarios. In a later analysis, every TCR beta chain was defined by the combination of its CDR3 amino acid sequence and its V-gene family, and reads without a unique V-gene family were dropped. A later analysis removed 550 to 700 highly shared, low-generation-probability nucleotide sequences to deal with suspected cross-contamination and a sequencing artifact. A later analysis calculated a clonal expansion index for each public chain from normalized within-repertoire ranks of inferred template counts. In a later analysis, generation probabilities were computed using a VDJ recombination model fitted to out-of-frame rearrangements, and the results were checked against IGoR. A later analysis scored TCR-TCR, TCR-HLA and TCR-CMV co-occurrence with hypergeometric tests, applying a repertoire-size bias correction to TCR pairs. To estimate false discovery rates, a later analysis permuted the HLA or CMV assignments 20 times. In a later analysis, co-occurring TCRs were grouped using DBSCAN, and TCRdist sequence similarity was added for clustering within HLA-allele-positive subsets. For co-occurrence clustering, repertoires with fewer than 30,000 or more than 120,000 public chains were excluded, along with four to six repertoires with anomalous nucleotide sharing. TCRdb re-hosts the immuneACCESS table, in-frame sequences only. Its copies lack some clones; in the studies checked, an unresolved V gene accounts for under half of them, and the cause for the rest is not known. From that table come the V and J calls and clone size; the DNA was used to work out D and trimming. In this sample the table shows a few hundred thousand clones, over 70% of which occur a single time. The ten top clones hold around 8% of the sample.

Findings and caveats that apply to the study as a whole: According to a later genetic analysis, donors in an Asian-associated ancestry cluster had fewer N-insertions in productive TCRs than the approximately 700-donor mean. The earlier analysis of 587 of the donors excluded some 15 rarely observed V segments, including chromosome 9 orphons, because counts were too low. A further reported finding was that TCR beta sequences accurately predicted the HLA-A and HLA-B alleles for most subjects in the first cohort. A cluster of highly shared sequence variants was judged likely to represent a technical artifact of the sequencing pipeline. Only TCR beta chains were sequenced in this cohort, and the absence of alpha or paired-chain data limited detectable features. HLA typing was unavailable for some donors at each locus, so association tests used only the typed subset. The only immune exposure information available for the cohort was CMV serostatus. In an earlier analysis of 500 to 650 of the donors, most TCR beta V segments appeared in productive rearrangements about 90% or about 30% of the time, broadly matching IMGT annotations. Most CMV-associated TCR beta chains appeared to be HLA-restricted in a later analysis, and the HLA associations seemed to be driven largely by CMV exposure. A later analysis found that HLA-associated TCR beta chains were more clonally expanded and had lower generation probabilities than equally common non-associated chains. While some public TCRs were present in many individuals, most TCR sequences turned up only very rarely across donors. The study gave a list of 150 to 200 TCR beta chains associated with cytomegalovirus. The 87-base-pair reads could not distinguish some IMGT-functional V segments, including TRBV6-2 and TRBV6-3, so those segments were excluded. The authors suggested that the approach could potentially be extended to other disease states and immunological phenotypes. A later analysis associated about 17,000 TCR beta sequences with specific HLA alleles at a false discovery rate of 0.05. When HLA alleles, especially DR and DQ, strongly co-occurred, attributing TCR associations to individual alleles was difficult. Cytomegalovirus status was reported to be diagnosed by the classifier with high specificity and sensitivity in both the original and validation cohorts. In vitro tests confirmed that a few of the cytomegalovirus-associated TCR beta chains recognize cytomegalovirus antigens. In a later genetic analysis, a missense DCLRE1C variant was associated with V-gene and J-gene trimming of TCR beta chains, and the association was replicated in an independent cohort. According to a later analysis, TCR association rates differed among HLA loci, with DRB1 alleles showing the most associated TCRs and HLA-C alleles showing the fewest. According to a later analysis, parvovirus B19, influenza, CMV and Epstein-Barr virus appeared linked to several top co-occurrence clusters. Correlated functional status among segregating V segments might reflect linkage disequilibrium, but an unknown experimental factor could not be ruled out. Presence/absence analyses assumed roughly uniform sequencing depth across donors, an assumption that may not hold.

This receptor chain uses TRBV5-1 and TRBJ1-1; TRBD1 is a weak D gene call, 6 bases matching. This clonotype was sampled from a woman aged 60 to 75 in good health and CMV-seropositive. Sample: PBMCs. The base sequence is TGCGCCAGCAGCTTGCAGGGGAAGAACACTGAAGCTTTCTTT. Its protein product is CASSLQGKNTEAFF.